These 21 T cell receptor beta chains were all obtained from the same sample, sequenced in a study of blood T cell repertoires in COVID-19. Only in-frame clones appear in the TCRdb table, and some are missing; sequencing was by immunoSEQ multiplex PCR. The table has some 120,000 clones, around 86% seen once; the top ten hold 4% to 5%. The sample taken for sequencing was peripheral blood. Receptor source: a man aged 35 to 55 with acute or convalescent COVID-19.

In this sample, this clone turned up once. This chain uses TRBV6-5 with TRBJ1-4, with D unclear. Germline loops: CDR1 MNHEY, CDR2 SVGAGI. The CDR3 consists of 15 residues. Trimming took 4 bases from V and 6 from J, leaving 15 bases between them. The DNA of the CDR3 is TGTGCCAGCAGTTTATTAGCGGGAAACGATGAAAAACTGTTTTTT. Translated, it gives CASSLLAGNDEKLFF.

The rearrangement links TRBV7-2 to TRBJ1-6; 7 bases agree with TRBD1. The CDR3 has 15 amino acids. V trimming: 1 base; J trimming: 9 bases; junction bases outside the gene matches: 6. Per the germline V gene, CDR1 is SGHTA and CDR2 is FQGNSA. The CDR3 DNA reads TGTGCCAGCAGCTTAGTGGGACAGTTTGGTTCACCCCTCCACTTT. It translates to CASSLVGQFGSPLHF.

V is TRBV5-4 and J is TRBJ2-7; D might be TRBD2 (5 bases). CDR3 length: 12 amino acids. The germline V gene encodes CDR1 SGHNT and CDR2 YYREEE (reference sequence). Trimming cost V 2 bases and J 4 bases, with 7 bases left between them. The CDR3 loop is CASSFPGYEQYF. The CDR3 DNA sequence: TGTGCCAGCAGCTTCCCGGGGTACGAGCAGTACTTC.

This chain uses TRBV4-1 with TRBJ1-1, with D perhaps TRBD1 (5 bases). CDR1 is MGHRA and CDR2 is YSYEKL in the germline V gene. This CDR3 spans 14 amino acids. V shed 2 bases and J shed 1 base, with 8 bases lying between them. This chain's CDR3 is CASSQSRANTEAFF. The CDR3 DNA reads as TGCGCCAGCAGCCAATCCAGGGCGAACACTGAAGCTTTCTTT.

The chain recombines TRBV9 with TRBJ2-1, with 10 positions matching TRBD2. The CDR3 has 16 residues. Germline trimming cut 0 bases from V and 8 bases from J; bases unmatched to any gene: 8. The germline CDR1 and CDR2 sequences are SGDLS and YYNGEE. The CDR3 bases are TGTGCCAGCAGCGTAGTCGGAGCGGGAGGGCGCGATGAGCAGTTCTTC. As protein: CASSVVGAGGRDEQFF. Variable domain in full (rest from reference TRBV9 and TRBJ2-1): DSGVTQTPKHLITATGQRVTLRCSPRSGDLSVYWYQQSLDQGLQFLIQYYNGEERAKGNILERFSAQQFPDLHSELNLSSLELGDSALYFCASSVVGAGGRDEQFFGPGTRLTVL.

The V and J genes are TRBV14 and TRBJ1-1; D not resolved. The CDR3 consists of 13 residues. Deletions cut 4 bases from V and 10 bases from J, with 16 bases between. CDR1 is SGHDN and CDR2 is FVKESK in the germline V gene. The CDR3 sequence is CASSPAVSTGAFF. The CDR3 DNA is TGTGCCAGCAGCCCGGCGGTCAGCACCGGAGCTTTCTTT.

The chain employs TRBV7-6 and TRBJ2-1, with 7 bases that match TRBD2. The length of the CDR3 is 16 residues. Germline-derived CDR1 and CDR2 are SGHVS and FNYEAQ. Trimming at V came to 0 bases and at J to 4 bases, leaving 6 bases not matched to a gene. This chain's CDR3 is CASSLAASGVYNEQFF. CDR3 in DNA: TGTGCCAGCAGCTTAGCGGCCAGCGGGGTGTACAATGAGCAGTTCTTC. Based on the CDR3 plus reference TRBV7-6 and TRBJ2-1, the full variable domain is GAGVSQSPRYKVTKRGQDVALRCDPISGHVSLYWYRQALGQGPEFLTYFNYEAQQDKSGLPNDRFSAERPEGSISTLTIQRTEQRDSAMYRCASSLAASGVYNEQFFGPGTRLTVL.

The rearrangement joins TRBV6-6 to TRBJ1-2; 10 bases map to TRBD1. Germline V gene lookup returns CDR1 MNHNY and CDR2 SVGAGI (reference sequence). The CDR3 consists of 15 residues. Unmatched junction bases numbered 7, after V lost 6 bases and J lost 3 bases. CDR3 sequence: CASSRGQGVHYGYTF. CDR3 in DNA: TGTGCCAGCAGCCGCGGACAGGGGGTTCACTATGGCTACACCTTC.

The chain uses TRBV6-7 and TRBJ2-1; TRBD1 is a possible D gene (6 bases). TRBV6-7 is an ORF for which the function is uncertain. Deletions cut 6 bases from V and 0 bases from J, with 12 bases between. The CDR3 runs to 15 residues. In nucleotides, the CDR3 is TGTGCCAGCAGGACGGACAGAAGCTCCTACAATGAGCAGTTCTTC. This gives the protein CASRTDRSSYNEQFF.

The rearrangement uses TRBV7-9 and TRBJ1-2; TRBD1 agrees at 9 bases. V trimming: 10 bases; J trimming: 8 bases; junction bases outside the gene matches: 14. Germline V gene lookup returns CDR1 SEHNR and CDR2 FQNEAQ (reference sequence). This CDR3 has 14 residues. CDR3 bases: TGTGCCATCCCCGGGGACAGGGCTTTGTACGGCTACACCTTC. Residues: CAIPGDRALYGYTF.

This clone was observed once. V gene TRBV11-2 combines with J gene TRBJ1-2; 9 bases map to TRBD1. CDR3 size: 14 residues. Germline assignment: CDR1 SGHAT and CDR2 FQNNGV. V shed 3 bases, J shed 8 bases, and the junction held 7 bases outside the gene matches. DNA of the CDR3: TGTGCCAGCAGCTTGGGGTTGGACAGGGGAGGCTACACCTTC. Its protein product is CASSLGLDRGGYTF.

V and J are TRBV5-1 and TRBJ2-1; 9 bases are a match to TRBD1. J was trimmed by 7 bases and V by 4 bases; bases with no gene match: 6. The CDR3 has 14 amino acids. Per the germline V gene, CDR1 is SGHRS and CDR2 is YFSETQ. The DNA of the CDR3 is TGCGCCAGCAGCCCCGGGACAGGGAAAAATGAGCAGTTCTTC. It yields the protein CASSPGTGKNEQFF.

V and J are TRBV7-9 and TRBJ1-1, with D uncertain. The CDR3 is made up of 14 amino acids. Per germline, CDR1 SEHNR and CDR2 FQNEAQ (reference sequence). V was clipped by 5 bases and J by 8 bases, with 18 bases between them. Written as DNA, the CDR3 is TGTGCCAGCAGCCTCGGGAGAGGGTCGTCGGAAGCTTTCTTT. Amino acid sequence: CASSLGRGSSEAFF. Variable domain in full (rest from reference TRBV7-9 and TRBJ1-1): DTGVSQNPRHKITKRGQNVTFRCDPISEHNRLYWYRQTLGQGPEFLTYFQNEAQLEKSRLLSDRFSAERPKGSFSTLEIQRTEQGDSAMYLCASSLGRGSSEAFFGQGTRLTVV.

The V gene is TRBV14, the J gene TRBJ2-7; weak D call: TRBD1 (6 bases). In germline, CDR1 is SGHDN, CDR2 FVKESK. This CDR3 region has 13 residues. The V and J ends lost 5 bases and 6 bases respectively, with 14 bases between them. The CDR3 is CASSYVQGGEQYF. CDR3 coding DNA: TGTGCCAGCAGCTATGTACAGGGTGGCGAGCAGTACTTC.

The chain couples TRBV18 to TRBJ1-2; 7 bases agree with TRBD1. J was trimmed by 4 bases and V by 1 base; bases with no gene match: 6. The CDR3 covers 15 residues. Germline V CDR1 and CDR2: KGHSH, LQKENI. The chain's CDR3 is CASSPRTGESYGYTF. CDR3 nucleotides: TGTGCCAGCTCACCACGAACAGGGGAAAGCTATGGCTACACCTTC.

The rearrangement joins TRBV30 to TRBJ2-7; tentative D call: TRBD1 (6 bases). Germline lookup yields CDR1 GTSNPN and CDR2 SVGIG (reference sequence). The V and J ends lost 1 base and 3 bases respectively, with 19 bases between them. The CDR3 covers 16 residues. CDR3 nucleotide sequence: TGTGCCTGGAGTGGGGCTCAGGACAGCCCTTACTACGAGCAGTACTTC. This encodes CAWSGAQDSPYYEQYF.

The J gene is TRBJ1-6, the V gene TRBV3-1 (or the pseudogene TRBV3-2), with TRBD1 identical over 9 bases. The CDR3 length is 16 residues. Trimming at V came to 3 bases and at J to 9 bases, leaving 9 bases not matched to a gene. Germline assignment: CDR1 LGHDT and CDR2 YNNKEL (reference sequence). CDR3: CASSQLTGGRSSPLHF. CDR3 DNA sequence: TGTGCCAGCAGCCAGTTAACAGGGGGCAGGAGTTCACCCCTCCACTTT.

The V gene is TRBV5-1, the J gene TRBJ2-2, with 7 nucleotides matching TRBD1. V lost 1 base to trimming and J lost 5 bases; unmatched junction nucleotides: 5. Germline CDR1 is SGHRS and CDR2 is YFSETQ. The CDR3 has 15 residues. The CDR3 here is CASSLQTGRTGELFF. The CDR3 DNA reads TGCGCCAGCAGCTTGCAGACAGGGAGAACCGGGGAGCTGTTTTTT.

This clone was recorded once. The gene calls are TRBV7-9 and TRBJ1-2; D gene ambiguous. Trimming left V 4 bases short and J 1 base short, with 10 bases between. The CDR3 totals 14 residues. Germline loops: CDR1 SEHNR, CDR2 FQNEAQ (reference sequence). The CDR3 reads CASSSSGDNYGYTF. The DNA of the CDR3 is TGTGCCAGCAGCTCATCAGGCGATAACTATGGCTACACCTTC.

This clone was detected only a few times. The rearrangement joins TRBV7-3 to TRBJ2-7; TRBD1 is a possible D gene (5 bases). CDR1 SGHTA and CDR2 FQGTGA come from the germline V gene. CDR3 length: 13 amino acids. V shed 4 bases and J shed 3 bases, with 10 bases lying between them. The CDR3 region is CASSSATGYEQYF. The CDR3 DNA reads TGTGCCAGCAGCTCCGCAACAGGCTACGAGCAGTACTTC.

The DNA for the CDR3 is TGTGCCAGCTCACCGCAGGGCCCCAATCAGCCCCAGCATTTT. As protein: CASSPQGPNQPQHF. The chain employs TRBV18 and TRBJ1-5; TRBD1 might be the D (5 bases). Germline CDR1 KGHSH, CDR2 LQKENI. The ends were cut back, 3 bases at V and 3 bases at J, with 9 bases in the middle. The CDR3 is made up of 14 amino acids. The variable domain in full, completed from reference TRBV18 and TRBJ1-5, reads NAGVMQNPRHLVRRRGQEARLRCSPMKGHSHVYWYRQLPEEGLKFMVYLQKENIIDESGMPKERFSAEFPKEGPSILRIQQVVRGDSAAYFCASSPQGPNQPQHFGDGTRLSIL.